These 28 T cell receptor beta chains originate from one sample sequenced in a study of T cells after yellow fever vaccination. TCRdb called the 5' RACE reads again in MiXCR, with one record for every CDR3 protein. The table shows fewer than 450,000 distinct CDR3 sequences, with roughly 8.3% occurring only once. Sequencing was performed on PBMCs, taken roughly 46 days after the first yellow fever vaccination. The receptor set was obtained from a man aged 18 to 29 who received the YFV17D yellow fever vaccine.

V usage is TRBV27 and J usage is TRBJ2-5; D gene ambiguous. Germline V lookup: CDR1 MNHEY, CDR2 SMNVEV (reference sequence). The V and J ends lost 8 bases and 5 bases respectively, with 9 bases between them. The CDR3 extends over 11 amino acids. CDR3 sequence reads: CASLYQETQYF. CDR3 DNA: TGTGCCAGCTTATATCAGGAGACCCAGTACTTC.

This clonotype was counted a few times. The chain couples TRBV4-1 to TRBJ2-3; D remains unclear. Trimming removed 0 bases from V and 5 bases from J, with 9 bases in between. The germline V gene has CDR1 MGHRA and CDR2 YSYEKL. This CDR3 is built from 14 residues. The CDR3 region is CASSQEDPVDTQYF. In DNA form, the CDR3 reads TGCGCCAGCAGCCAAGAAGACCCCGTAGATACGCAGTATTTT.

This clonotype occurred a few times. The chain combines TRBV5-1 with TRBJ1-3, with no clear D. The CDR3 is made up of 20 amino acids. Trimming removed 4 bases at V and 0 bases at J, with 26 bases between. CDR1 SGHRS and CDR2 YFSETQ come from the germline V gene. CDR3 bases: TGCGCCAGCAGCGGAACCTGGGGAGCCGGCCAGCCAAACTCTGGAAACACCATATATTTT. It is translated as CASSGTWGAGQPNSGNTIYF.

The V call is TRBV5-1, the J call TRBJ2-5; D could derive from TRBD1 or TRBD2 (5 bases each). Trimming cost V 3 bases and J 4 bases, with 13 bases left between them. CDR3 length: 14 amino acids. Per the germline V gene, CDR1 is SGHRS and CDR2 is YFSETQ. DNA for the CDR3: TGCGCCAGCAGCTCTGGGACCTCTGGAGAGACCCAGTACTTC. It specifies CASSSGTSGETQYF.

This clonotype was detected only a few times. The rearrangement links TRBV6-5 to TRBJ1-6, with TRBD1 identical over 7 bases. CDR3 length: 15 amino acids. Germline assignment: CDR1 MNHEY and CDR2 SVGAGI. V was clipped by 4 bases and J by 9 bases; unmatched bases: 9. CDR3 region: CASSLRNRGSSPLHF. The DNA of the CDR3 is TGTGCCAGCAGTTTGAGGAACAGGGGAAGTTCACCCCTCCACTTT.

The rearrangement joins TRBV12-3 or TRBV12-4 to TRBJ2-5, with 8 bases matching TRBD2. Trimming cost V 0 bases and J 9 bases; bases outside gene matches: 0. The CDR3 extends over 12 amino acids. In DNA form, the CDR3 reads TGTGCCAGCAGTTTAGCCGGGGGGGCCCAGTACTTC. Its translation: CASSLAGGAQYF.

In this sample, this clonotype turned up a few times. The chain couples TRBV7-2 to TRBJ2-5; D gene ambiguous. V lost 4 bases and J lost 2, with 14 bases in between. CDR3 length equals 15 residues. Germline V gives CDR1 SGHTA, CDR2 FQGNSA. CDR3 in DNA: TGTGCCAGCAGCTCCGTCCCGACAATACAAGAGACCCAGTACTTC. It encodes CASSSVPTIQETQYF.

The chain recombines TRBV6-2 or TRBV6-3 with TRBJ2-1, with 8 nucleotides matching TRBD2. This CDR3 is built from 14 residues. Per the germline V gene, CDR1 is MNHEY and CDR2 is SVGEGT. J was trimmed by 8 bases and V by 4 bases; bases with no gene match: 7. The CDR3 sequence is CASSWFAGGDEQFF. The CDR3 nucleotides read TGTGCCAGCAGTTGGTTTGCGGGGGGAGATGAGCAGTTCTTC.

The chain combines TRBV2 with TRBJ1-4, with TRBD1 matching over 10 bases. The trim removed 8 bases at V and 7 bases at J, leaving 7 bases unmatched. The germline V gene encodes CDR1 SNHLY and CDR2 FYNNEI. This CDR3 comprises 14 residues. The CDR3 sequence: CASGRDRGGEKLFF. In DNA form, the CDR3 reads TGTGCCAGCGGACGGGACAGGGGAGGTGAAAAACTGTTTTTT.

This clonotype showed up many times. The V and J genes are TRBV7-2 and TRBJ2-3; D unresolved. Trimming cost V 6 bases and J 2 bases, with 15 bases left between them. Looked up from germline, CDR1 is SGHTA and CDR2 is FQGNSA. The length of the CDR3 is 15 residues. CDR3 bases: TGTGCCAGCAGGGGCCGGAGAGGTGTCACAGATACGCAGTATTTT. Its protein is CASRGRRGVTDTQYF.

The table lists this clonotype with many counts. V is TRBV3-1 and J is TRBJ2-5; possible D gene TRBD1, 5 bases. The CDR3 spans 16 residues. The V end lost 1 base, the J end lost 2 bases, and 14 bases lay between the germline ends. Germline CDR1 is LGHDT and CDR2 is YNNKEL (reference sequence). Written as DNA, the CDR3 is TGTGCCAGCAGCCAAGGTTTCCAGGGTGGTCAAGAGACCCAGTACTTC. It translates to CASSQGFQGGQETQYF.

Many counts were recorded for this clonotype. The chain uses TRBV12-3 or TRBV12-4 and TRBJ2-1, with D possibly matching TRBD2 (6 bases). This CDR3 has 13 amino acids. V was shortened by 1 base and J by 5 bases, with 6 bases between the two germline ends. The chain's CDR3 is CASSLGEDNEQFF. The CDR3 DNA is TGTGCCAGCAGTTTAGGGGAGGACAATGAGCAGTTCTTC.

V is TRBV7-2 and J is TRBJ1-6; possible D gene TRBD1, 5 bases. CDR3 length equals 14 residues. Germline CDR1 reads SGHTA; CDR2 reads FQGNSA. Trimming took off 4 bases at V and 9 bases at J, with 13 bases between the two ends. The CDR3 bases are TGTGCCAGCAGCTCTCAGGGAGGATCTTCACCCCTCCACTTT. It specifies CASSSQGGSSPLHF.

V is TRBV15 and J is TRBJ2-5, with 7 bases fitting TRBD2. This CDR3 is built from 15 residues. After removal of 0 bases from V and 5 bases from J, the junction contained 6 bases not matched to a gene. Germline values: CDR1 LNHNV, CDR2 YYDKDF (reference sequence). CDR3 amino acids: CATSRDEAGRETQYF. For the CDR3, the DNA is TGTGCCACCAGCAGAGACGAAGCGGGGAGGGAGACCCAGTACTTC.

This chain joins TRBV12-5 and TRBJ2-1; D is undetermined. The CDR3 totals 16 residues. V lost 6 bases to trimming and J lost 1 base, with 16 bases between them. CDR1 LGHNT and CDR2 FRNRAP come from the germline V gene. The CDR3 loop reads CASGPQMAVSYNEQFF. The CDR3 coding sequence is TGTGCTAGTGGCCCCCAGATGGCGGTTTCCTACAATGAGCAGTTCTTC.

This clonotype was seen a handful of times. V gene TRBV4-2 combines with J gene TRBJ2-2, with no clear D. Trimming took off 4 bases at V and 2 bases at J, with 8 bases between the two ends. This CDR3 contains 14 residues. CDR1 is LGHNA, CDR2 YNFKEQ, per germline. The CDR3 DNA follows: TGTGCCAGCAGCCGGGAAGTTAACACCGGGGAGCTGTTTTTT. Amino acids: CASSREVNTGELFF.

This clonotype occurred a few times. The chain employs TRBV6-1 and TRBJ1-1, with D possibly matching TRBD1 (5 bases). Germline V lookup: CDR1 MNHNS, CDR2 SASEGT. Trimming pared 6 bases from V and 5 bases from J, leaving 16 bases between. This CDR3 is built from 14 residues. CDR3 sequence (DNA): TGTGCCAGCAGATGGCTTGGGGGGGAGACTGAAGCTTTCTTT. This gives the protein CASRWLGGETEAFF.

This clonotype was seen repeatedly, ten times or more. The J gene is TRBJ2-3, the V gene TRBV5-1; 8 nucleotides agree with TRBD2. Looked up from germline, CDR1 is SGHRS and CDR2 is YFSETQ. The V and J ends lost 2 bases and 4 bases, in that order; junction bases with no gene match: 3. CDR3 length: 14 residues. CDR3 sequence: CASSFGGASDTQYF. For the CDR3, the DNA is TGCGCCAGCAGCTTCGGGGGGGCCTCAGATACGCAGTATTTT.

This chain joins TRBV2 and TRBJ1-1; no clear D. The CDR3 totals 15 residues. Germline values: CDR1 SNHLY, CDR2 FYNNEI. Trimming shortened V by 1 base and J by 3 bases, and 12 bases separated the two germline ends. CDR3 DNA sequence: TGTGCCAGCAGTGAAGTAGGGATCACTTACACTGAAGCTTTCTTT. Its translation: CASSEVGITYTEAFF.

This sequence joins TRBV12-3 or TRBV12-4 and TRBJ1-2; D remains ambiguous. CDR3 length equals 12 residues. The V and J ends lost 7 bases and 3 bases respectively, with 9 bases between them. CDR3 amino acids: CASTREYYGYTF. For the CDR3, the DNA is TGTGCCAGCACCCGAGAATACTATGGCTACACCTTC.

The CDR3 spells CASSLLLGLYGYTF. The CDR3 DNA follows: TGTGCCAGCAGTTTACTCCTGGGTTTATATGGCTACACCTTC. This rearrangement joins TRBV28 to TRBJ1-2, with D unresolved. V lost 2 bases and J lost 5, with 12 bases in between. This CDR3 has 14 residues. Germline V gives CDR1 MDHEN, CDR2 SYDVKM.

This clonotype was counted between two and nine times. This chain links TRBV6-2 or TRBV6-3 with TRBJ2-1; 9 positions agree with TRBD2. V gave up 7 bases and J gave up 0 bases; unmatched junction bases: 4. From germline, CDR1 is MNHEY and CDR2 SVGEGT. CDR3 length: 15 amino acids. CDR3 loop: CASIRSGGSYNEQFF. The CDR3 DNA sequence: TGTGCCAGCATACGTAGCGGGGGCTCCTACAATGAGCAGTTCTTC.

V usage is TRBV5-4 and J usage is TRBJ2-2; 7 positions match TRBD1. This CDR3 region has 16 residues. Germline V gene lookup returns CDR1 SGHNT and CDR2 YYREEE (reference sequence). V lost 0 bases, J lost 5 bases, and 7 bases stayed unmatched. The CDR3 is CASSLEGGAETGELFF. CDR3 DNA: TGTGCCAGCAGCTTGGAAGGGGGCGCGGAGACCGGGGAGCTGTTTTTT.

The CDR3 protein is CASSLEAGRRYEQYF. The CDR3 nucleotides are TGTGCCAGCAGCTTAGAGGCAGGGCGACGCTACGAGCAGTACTTC. The chain combines TRBV7-9 with TRBJ2-7; D perhaps matches TRBD1 (5 bases). CDR1 and CDR2 from the germline V gene are SEHNR and FQNEAQ (reference sequence). The V end lost 1 base, the J end lost 3 bases, and 13 bases lay between the germline ends. This CDR3 is built from 15 residues.

This clonotype was detected only a few times. This chain uses TRBV20-1 with TRBJ2-5; 7 bases line up with TRBD1. V lost 5 bases, J lost 5 bases, and 5 bases stayed unmatched. This CDR3 has 12 amino acids. Looked up from germline, CDR1 is DFQATT and CDR2 is SNEGSKA (reference sequence). The CDR3 nucleotides are TGCAGTGCTCGGAAGGGGGCGGAGACCCAGTACTTC. Its translation: CSARKGAETQYF.

The sample holds a few counts of this clonotype. The chain combines TRBV6-5 with TRBJ1-5; tentatively, D is TRBD1 (5 bases). Trimming pared 6 bases from V and 2 bases from J, leaving 11 bases between. CDR1 and CDR2 from the germline V gene are MNHEY and SVGAGI. This CDR3 region has 14 residues. In DNA, the CDR3 is TGTGCCAGCAGCTCCAGGGTGGGCAATCAGCCCCAGCATTTT. Amino acid sequence: CASSSRVGNQPQHF.

The chain has TRBV7-2 and TRBJ2-1, with a tentative D call TRBD2 (6 bases). The V end lost 1 base, the J end lost 9 bases, and 10 bases lay between the germline ends. CDR1 and CDR2 from the germline V gene are SGHTA and FQGNSA. This CDR3 comprises 13 residues. CDR3 region: CASSLEAGGEQFF. CDR3 in DNA: TGTGCCAGCAGCTTAGAAGCGGGCGGTGAGCAGTTCTTC.

The sample holds a few counts of this clonotype. The V gene is TRBV12-3 or TRBV12-4, the J gene TRBJ2-4; possibly TRBD1 for D (5 bases). Trimming left V 6 bases short and J 5 bases short, with 17 bases between. This CDR3 comprises 15 residues. DNA for the CDR3: TGTGCCAGCAGGTTGACAGACCTTAGCCAAAACATTCAGTACTTC. Amino acid sequence: CASRLTDLSQNIQYF.